This T cell receptor beta chain was sequenced for a study of shared clonotypes between healthy human individuals. The CDR3 loop spans 16 amino acids. With 5 bases removed from V and 1 base from J, the gap between germline ends came to 15 bases. Per germline, CDR1 MNHEY and CDR2 SMNVEV (reference sequence). Only CD45RO-negative cells positively selected for CCR7 counted as naive CD8 cells, so terminally differentiated effector memory CD45RA+ cells were excluded. The authors loaded about 200 ng DNA, approximately 30,000 T cell genomes, into sorted-subset replicate PCRs. Generated by immunoSEQ multiplex PCR, the TCRdb table keeps only in-frame clones and is missing some. The sample comprises about 2 million clones, around 96% of which are singletons, and approximately 1.2% rests with the top ten. Details on this clone: Antigen specificity is unknown.

Findings and limits, study-wide: In contrast to clonotypes shared by all four donors, non-shared clonotypes had lower generation probabilities. Tissue TCR repertoires likely differ from these blood-only repertoires.

The TCR sequence derives from a young man in good health. The V and J genes are TRBV27 and TRBJ1-5; a possible D gene is TRBD1 (6 bases). Source material: naive CD8+ T cells sorted from blood. CDR3 coding DNA: TGTGCCAGCAGTCCCTCACAGGGATTAAGCAATCAGCCCCAGCATTTT. Its protein is CASSPSQGLSNQPQHF.